Listed here is a single TCR beta chain. This clonotype was detected only a few times. This receptor's antigen is unknown. Base qualities are not at hand, and no much larger clone is one base apart. The data were taken from a study of T cells in Graves' hyperthyroidism and ophthalmopathy (dated by TCRdb to 2018 to 2020). Looking at the study overall: Peripheral blood samples were taken at initial diagnosis, before any treatment was given. In several Graves' hyperthyroidism patients, the study also compared T-cell repertoires from thyroid tissue with T-cell repertoires from blood. The paper describes TCR Vbeta CDR3 sequencing of 120 to 150 peripheral blood samples, made up of roughly 45 ophthalmopathy patients, roughly 75 hyperthyroidism patients and roughly 17 progressor patients. TCR V-J signatures able to tell the groups apart were searched for in a discovery cohort of 90 to 100 patients, of whom more than 40 had Graves' ophthalmopathy and about 55 had stable Graves' hyperthyroidism. An independent validation cohort of around 19 hyperthyroidism patients and 17 patients who later progressed to ophthalmopathy tested prospective prediction of ophthalmopathy. The roughly 91 discovery patients were randomly divided into training and test sets at a 7:3 ratio. After blood sampling, hyperthyroidism patients were treated with methimazole at a starting dose of 30 mg daily, and ophthalmopathy patients were treated with high-dose intravenous methylprednisolone. Study-wide findings and limitations: No statistical method was used to set the sample size in advance, and investigators knew the group allocation. A model built on a 13 V-J signature distinguished ophthalmopathy from stable hyperthyroidism, reaching roughly 88% sensitivity and about 81% specificity in cross-validation and 80%/75% in testing. During validation, the model predicted progression to ophthalmopathy a median of about 6.3 months ahead of onset, with roughly 65% sensitivity and 72.22% specificity. Most expanded thyroid clonotypes (frequency above 0.001) were also found in blood, which suggests that blood repertoires may mirror thyroid immune responses.

CDR1 and CDR2, looked up from the germline V gene, are MGHRA and YSYEKL. Trimming at the junction amounts to 1 base on V and 2 bases on J, and the germline ends lie 21 bases apart. The CDR3 sequence holds 18 residues, the cysteine and phenylalanine included. Left in the record is the CDR3 DNA by itself, 54 bases read in frame from the first base. TCR beta CDR3 regions were amplified from RNA transcripts. For the first round of RT-PCR on the TCR CDR3, the HTBI primer set was used together with the Qiagen OneStep RT-PCR kit. Libraries were constructed in a second round of multiplex PCR, after which size selection and purification were carried out. Paired-end sequencing of the libraries was performed with 100 bp reads on an Illumina HiSeq2000. On the authors' methods: SOAPnuke was used to process the raw data, throwing out any read that contained adapters or uncalled bases, had a mean Phred below 15, or lacked an exact constant-primer or identifier match. COPE v1.2.5 was used to merge high-quality paired reads, and clonotypes were defined as unique nucleotide sequences. MiTCR v1.1 was used to align clonotypes to the IMGT TRBV, TRBD and TRBJ reference segments. Analysis was restricted to V-J combinations with a frequency above 0.0001, which covered 99% to 99.2% of repertoires. A TCS score was defined as the ratio of F50 (clonal expansion) to E x V (chaos), with BLOSUM62-based TCRdist applied between CDR3 peptides within each V-J. Welch's t-statistics and random forest reduced several hundred V-J features to roughly 13, which were used in a naive Bayes classifier (R e1071). The public reads were quality trimmed at Q25 with fastp and then assembled into clones with MiXCR by TCRdb, keeping productive beta chains. Every CDR3 protein is listed once, alongside the most common genes and DNA of its rows. V and J calls and clone size were set by TCRdb, not the authors. Counted in this sample were some 210,000 distinct CDR3 sequences; 17% of them appeared once. Around 52% of the sample goes to the ten largest clones.

Stable Graves' hyperthyroidism was defined as no progression to ophthalmopathy during 18 months of follow-up. Hyperthyroidism patients were newly diagnosed, had a disease duration of under 2 months, and were aged 18 to 65 years. The study excluded patients with uncontrolled infections, other autoimmune diseases, pregnancy or lactation. Clinical symptoms, serum thyroxine and TRAb, thyroid ultrasound, and orbital computed tomography formed the basis for the diagnoses. PBMCs were isolated from about 9.1 ml of fresh peripheral blood by Ficoll-Paque density gradient centrifugation. Trizol reagent was used to extract total RNA, and RNA quality was then checked on an Agilent 2100 Bioanalyzer.

This receptor was taken from a man over 45 with Graves' hyperthyroidism. The chain couples TRBV4-1 to TRBJ2-7; matching of 6 bases hints at TRBD1 as the D gene. Sequenced: blood. The CDR3: CASSQGPRTAYTPYEQYF. The sequenced DNA: TGCGCCAGCAGCCAAGGTCCGAGGACAGCATACACTCCCTACGAGCAGTACTTC.